The present T cell receptor beta chain was sequenced within a study of shared clonotypes between healthy human individuals. Generated by immunoSEQ multiplex PCR, the TCRdb table keeps only in-frame clones and is missing some. The profile covers about 2.2 million clones, with just over 90% appearing a single time and around 1.8% taken by the ten largest. CDR1 MNHEY and CDR2 SMNVEV come from the germline V gene (reference sequence). The CDR3 length is 14 residues. Trimming stripped 3 bases from V and 4 bases from J, with 10 bases between. Terminally differentiated effector memory CD45RA+ cells were excluded from the naive CD8 cells, which were CD45RO-negative and positively selected for CCR7.

This sequence was found in a man aged 18 to 30 in good health. Some clones in this sample may be carry-over from other donors' samples. Material: naive CD8+ T cells from PBMCs. The chain is built from TRBV27 and TRBJ1-5; unclear D gene. The CDR3 coding sequence is TGTGCCAGCAGTTTTAGGGCAGAAAATCAGCCCCAGCATTTT. Encoded protein: CASSFRAENQPQHF.